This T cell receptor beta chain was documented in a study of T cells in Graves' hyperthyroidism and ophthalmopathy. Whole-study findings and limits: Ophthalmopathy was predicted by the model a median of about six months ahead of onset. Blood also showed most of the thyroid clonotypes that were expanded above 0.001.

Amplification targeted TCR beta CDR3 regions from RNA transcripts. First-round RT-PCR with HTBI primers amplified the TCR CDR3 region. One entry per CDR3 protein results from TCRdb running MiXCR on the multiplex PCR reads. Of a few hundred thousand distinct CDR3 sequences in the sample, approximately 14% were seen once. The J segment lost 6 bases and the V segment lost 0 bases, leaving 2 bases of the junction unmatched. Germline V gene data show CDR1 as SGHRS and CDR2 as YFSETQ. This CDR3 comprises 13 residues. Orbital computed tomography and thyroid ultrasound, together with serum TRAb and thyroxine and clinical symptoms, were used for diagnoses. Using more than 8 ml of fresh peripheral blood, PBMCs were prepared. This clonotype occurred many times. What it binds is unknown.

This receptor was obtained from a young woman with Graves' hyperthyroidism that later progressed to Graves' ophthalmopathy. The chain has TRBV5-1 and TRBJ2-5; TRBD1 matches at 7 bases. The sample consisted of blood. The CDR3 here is CASSLATGQTQYF. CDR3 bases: TGCGCCAGCAGCTTGGCGACAGGGCAGACCCAGTACTTC.